This is a list of T cell receptor beta chains from one sample in a study of CD8 T cells in Susac syndrome. TCRdb analysed the immunoSEQ multiplex PCR reads with MiXCR anew, one entry per CDR3 protein. The table shows 250,000 to 300,000 distinct CDR3 sequences, with approximately 85% occurring only once. The sequencing input was CD8+ T cells from PBMCs. These receptors originate from a human donor with multiple sclerosis. Each CDR3 is given with its conserved first and last residue. The D gene is left open where the match is weak. Not all rows give a size; the values are once, few, many and, for expanded clones, a class.

v_call	d_call	clone_size	j_call	cdr3_aa	cdr3_nt
TRBV5-1	TRBD2	-	TRBJ2-2	CASPPYPELAGRRRVGELFF	TGCGCCAGCCCCCCATACCCGGAGCTAGCGGGACGGCGGCGTGTCGGGGAGCTGTTTTTT
TRBV29-1	-	-	TRBJ2-7	CSVVSGLAYEQYF	TGCAGCGTTGTTTCTGGGCTTGCCTACGAGCAGTACTTC
TRBV24-1	-	few	TRBJ1-1	CATSDQTDNTEAFF	TGTGCCACCAGTGACCAAACAGATAACACTGAAGCTTTCTTT
TRBV7-7	TRBD2	-	TRBJ2-1	CASSLRGLVNERFF	TGTGCTAGCAGCTTGCGGGGACTAGTAAATGAGCGGTTCTTC
TRBV19	-	-	TRBJ1-5	CASSIDGEEQPQHF	TGTGCCAGTAGTATAGACGGGGAGGAACAGCCCCAGCATTTT
TRBV9	-	-	TRBJ2-3	CASSVVRGPTDTQYF	TGTGCCAGCAGCGTAGTGCGGGGGCCCACAGATACGCAGTATTTT
TRBV19	-	-	TRBJ1-5	CASSHPGVGGQPQHF	TGTGCCAGTAGCCACCCGGGAGTGGGGGGACAGCCCCAGCATTTT
TRBV7-9	-	-	TRBJ1-5	CASSEGAGPPYNQPQHF	TGTGCCAGCAGCGAAGGAGCGGGGCCCCCATACAATCAGCCCCAGCATTTT
TRBV15	TRBD2	-	TRBJ2-7	CATSRDGGESGERYF	TGTGCCACCAGCAGAGACGGGGGGGAGTCGGGCGAGCGGTACTTC
TRBV28	TRBD1	-	TRBJ2-7	CASSTGTGGPYEQYF	TGTGCCAGCAGTACCGGGACAGGGGGTCCCTACGAGCAGTACTTC
TRBV25-1	TRBD1	-	TRBJ2-5	CASSEPGGRAETQYF	TGTGCCAGCAGTGAACCAGGGGGCAGGGCGGAGACCCAGTACTTC
TRBV29-1	-	-	TRBJ2-2	CSVEDGNKANTGELFF	TGCAGCGTTGAAGATGGGAACAAAGCGAACACCGGGGAGCTGTTTTTT
TRBV9	TRBD1	-	TRBJ2-1	CASSVGDRGYNEQFF	TGTGCCAGCAGCGTAGGGGACAGGGGTTACAATGAGCAGTTCTTC
TRBV2	-	-	TRBJ2-1	CASSAGGRFSYNEQFF	TGTGCCAGCAGTGCCGGGGGGCGATTTTCCTACAATGAGCAGTTCTTC
TRBV7-9	-	-	TRBJ2-7	CASSSQGQKSYEQYF	TGTGCCAGCAGCTCCCAGGGGCAAAAGTCCTACGAGCAGTACTTC
TRBV12-3/TRBV12-4	TRBD2	-	TRBJ2-2	CASPGEGTGELFF	TGTGCCAGCCCCGGGGAGGGGACCGGGGAGCTGTTTTTT
TRBV19	TRBD2	-	TRBJ2-1	CASSPTTSGGGDEQFF	TGTGCCAGTAGTCCCACGACTAGCGGGGGTGGAGATGAGCAGTTCTTC
TRBV9	TRBD1	-	TRBJ2-5	CASSVEGASLTQYF	TGTGCCAGCAGCGTAGAGGGGGCTAGCCTGACCCAGTACTTC
TRBV7-9	-	-	TRBJ1-4	CASSPGGVEEKLFF	TGTGCCAGCAGCCCCGGTGGTGTAGAGGAAAAACTGTTTTTT
TRBV12-5	-	-	TRBJ1-5	CASGLKRNQPQHF	TGTGCTAGTGGTTTGAAACGAAATCAGCCCCAGCATTTT
TRBV28	-	-	TRBJ1-1	CASSSWTELNTEAFF	TGTGCCAGCAGTTCGTGGACCGAGTTGAACACTGAAGCTTTCTTT
TRBV3-1	-	once	TRBJ2-1	CASSPRFSTATYHNEQFF	TGTGCCAGCAGCCCCCGGTTCTCGACAGCCACTTACCACAATGAGCAGTTCTTC
TRBV4-1	-	-	TRBJ2-7	CASSSRERTVYMEQYF	TGCGCCAGCAGCTCCCGGGAGCGGACAGTCTACATGGAGCAGTACTTC
TRBV7-9	TRBD1	-	TRBJ2-5	CASSGIIPGWDRDQETQYF	TGTGCCAGCAGCGGTATTATCCCAGGCTGGGACAGGGACCAAGAGACCCAGTACTTC
TRBV19	TRBD2	-	TRBJ2-4	CASSIVAGPGNIQYF	TGTGCCAGTAGTATAGTAGCGGGACCGGGAAACATTCAGTACTTC
TRBV5-1	TRBD1	-	TRBJ2-3	CASSPTTGITDTQYF	TGCGCCAGCAGCCCCACGACAGGGATCACAGATACGCAGTATTTT
TRBV6-1	-	few	TRBJ2-7	CASRLLDSTYEQYF	TGTGCCAGCAGGCTCCTAGACTCCACCTACGAGCAGTACTTC
TRBV12-3/TRBV12-4	-	-	TRBJ1-1	CASSTSTALNTEAFF	TGTGCCAGCAGTACATCGACAGCCTTGAACACTGAAGCTTTCTTT
TRBV7-9	-	-	TRBJ2-7	CASSSSGTLYEQYF	TGTGCCAGCAGCTCCTCCGGGACACTCTACGAGCAGTACTTC
TRBV10-3	TRBD2	-	TRBJ2-1	CAISESVAGVNNEQFF	TGTGCCATCAGTGAGTCTGTAGCGGGAGTAAACAATGAGCAGTTCTTC
TRBV7-8	-	-	TRBJ2-3	CASSSGRPSSWSDTQYF	TGTGCCAGCAGTTCAGGACGGCCCTCATCGTGGTCAGATACGCAGTATTTT
TRBV2	-	-	TRBJ2-5	CASIRYGAEGETQYF	TGTGCCAGCATTCGGTACGGGGCCGAAGGAGAGACCCAGTACTTC
TRBV28	-	-	TRBJ1-2	CASSNRRRLDGYTF	TGTGCCAGCAGTAACAGGCGGAGGTTGGATGGCTACACCTTC